This T cell receptor beta chain was sequenced for a study of low-dose radiotherapy and immunotherapy resistance in tumors. Study as a whole: A total of 13 Gy over 26 weeks was given to Cohort 2 as 1 Gy per fraction every two weeks. Both drugs were delivered intravenously to patients (nivolumab 240 mg every two weeks and ipilimumab 1 mg/kg every six weeks).

Relative to its sample, this clonotype is medium-sized. TRAV- and TRBV-specific primers, spanning alpha and beta chains, primed first-strand cDNA. The PCR that amplified TCRs ran for around 20 cycles, relying on a constant-region primer and a V-primer adapter. Using its own MiXCR run on the reads, TCRdb lists one record per CDR3 protein. The sample holds around 65,000 distinct CDR3 sequences, about 25% seen once. The time point denotes: before trial treatment. Donors received a regimen that comprised nivolumab, ipilimumab, aspirin, low-dose cyclophosphamide and low-dose radiotherapy. Patients who could take part had advanced solid tumors with no tumor-infiltrating lymphocytes. The germline gives CDR1 MNHEY, CDR2 SVGAGI. V dropped 0 bases and J dropped 2 bases, with 10 bases sitting between them. This CDR3 spans 15 amino acids.

V usage is TRBV6-5 and J usage is TRBJ1-2, with D possibly being TRBD1 (5 bases). Sequenced here: PBMCs, sampled before treatment. The receptor was derived from a male donor with rectosigmoid adenocarcinoma. CDR3 residues: CASSYSQGANYGYTF. In DNA form, the CDR3 reads TGTGCCAGCAGTTACTCGCAGGGTGCGAACTATGGCTACACCTTC.